A single sample gave rise to the 29 T cell receptor beta chains below, sequenced in a study of blood T cells in healthy people across ages. A J-beta primer mix and a sample-barcoded 5' primer were used in a second PCR of about 7 to 12 cycles. MiXCR, applied by TCRdb to the 5' RACE reads, yields one record per CDR3 protein. Among approximately 1,700,000 distinct CDR3 sequences listed, about two fifths were seen once. The sequenced sample consisted of blood. These receptors all come from a human donor in good health.

The genes are TRBV5-1 and TRBJ1-5; D may be TRBD1 (5 bases). The ends were cut back, 0 bases at V and 8 bases at J, with 15 bases in the middle. The CDR3 consists of 15 residues. Germline V lookup: CDR1 SGHRS, CDR2 YFSETQ. CDR3 amino acids: CASSLEGLIEKPQHF. CDR3 nucleotides: TGCGCCAGCAGCTTGGAGGGGCTAATAGAAAAGCCCCAGCATTTT.

This clonotype has just a few counts. CDR3 amino acids: CASTPTGVRTEAFF. As DNA, the CDR3 is TGTGCCAGCACCCCAACAGGGGTGCGCACTGAAGCTTTCTTT. V is TRBV12-3 or TRBV12-4 and J is TRBJ1-1; 7 bases fit TRBD1. J was trimmed by 4 bases and V by 7 bases; bases with no gene match: 9. The CDR3 has 14 amino acids.

This clonotype was seen more than once but under ten times. The chain couples TRBV4-1 to TRBJ1-2, with a possible D match to TRBD1 (5 bases). The V end was cut by 0 bases, the J end by 4 bases, with 9 bases between. The CDR3 spans 14 residues. The germline gives CDR1 MGHRA, CDR2 YSYEKL. The CDR3 DNA reads TGCGCCAGCAGCCAAGAAGGGGCTAGCTATGGCTACACCTTC. Translating gives CASSQEGASYGYTF.

This clonotype was detected only a few times. The J gene is TRBJ1-5, the V gene TRBV10-3; D might be TRBD1 (5 bases). Trimming pared 3 bases from V and 1 base from J, leaving 16 bases between. CDR1 and CDR2 (germline): ENHRY, SYGVKD. CDR3 size: 17 residues. The CDR3 DNA reads as TGTGCCATCAGTGAAGGGACCGACTTGGGGAGCAATCAGCCCCAGCATTTT. Amino acids: CAISEGTDLGSNQPQHF.

This clonotype was seen a few times. The chain combines TRBV9 with TRBJ2-2; no clear D gene. V was trimmed by 0 bases and J by 3 bases, leaving 6 bases between them. CDR1 is SGDLS and CDR2 is YYNGEE in the germline V gene. This CDR3 region has 14 residues. The CDR3 sequence is CASSVDLDTGELFF. CDR3 in DNA: TGTGCCAGCAGCGTAGATCTGGACACCGGGGAGCTGTTTTTT.

The chain combines TRBV12-3 or TRBV12-4 with TRBJ1-4; 7 bases align to TRBD1. There are 14 residues in the CDR3. The ends lost 0 bases at V and 7 bases at J; junction bases unmatched: 2. The CDR3 is CASSLANRGEKLFF. The CDR3 DNA reads as TGTGCCAGCAGTTTAGCGAACAGGGGTGAAAAACTGTTTTTT.

The chain's CDR3 is CAIGVQGQETQYF. CDR3 sequence (DNA): TGTGCCATCGGGGTACAGGGCCAAGAGACCCAGTACTTC. The rearrangement joins TRBV10-3 to TRBJ2-5; D is perhaps TRBD1 (6 bases). The CDR3 contains 13 residues. With 8 bases removed from V and 1 base from J, the gap between germline ends came to 11 bases. Germline V gene sequence: CDR1 ENHRY, CDR2 SYGVKD.

The V call is TRBV13, the J call TRBJ2-7; tentative D call: TRBD2 (5 bases). The CDR3 is made up of 15 amino acids. The germline gives CDR1 PRHDT, CDR2 FYEKMQ (reference sequence). Trimming removed 5 bases at V and 7 bases at J, with 21 bases between. CDR3 sequence: CASSRAGQIGNEQYF. The CDR3 DNA is TGTGCCAGCAGCCGCGCGGGTCAAATTGGGAATGAGCAGTACTTC.

The J gene is TRBJ1-5, the V gene TRBV12-3 or TRBV12-4; tentative D call: TRBD1 (5 bases). This CDR3 is built from 16 residues. The ends were cut back, 4 bases at V and 2 bases at J, with 15 bases in the middle. This CDR3 reads CASSSGRDRRNQPQHF. DNA for the CDR3: TGTGCCAGCAGTTCGGGCCGGGACCGACGCAATCAGCCCCAGCATTTT.

The genes are TRBV2 and TRBJ1-2, with 8 positions matching TRBD1. Germline CDR1 and CDR2: SNHLY and FYNNEI. V shed 5 bases and J 7 bases; nucleotides not matched to a gene: 12. The CDR3 consists of 15 residues. CDR3 in amino acids: CASSLGQGLTSGYTF. The DNA for the CDR3 is TGTGCCAGCAGTTTAGGACAGGGCCTTACGAGTGGCTACACCTTC.

This clonotype was seen a handful of times. The chain is built from TRBV5-1 and TRBJ2-1, with 11 positions matching TRBD2. This CDR3 contains 15 residues. Unmatched junction bases numbered 12, after V lost 7 bases and J lost 9 bases. Germline V gene sequence: CDR1 SGHRS, CDR2 YFSETQ. DNA for the CDR3: TGCGCCAGCCAACTTAGCGGGGGGGCCAAGGGTGAGCAGTTCTTC. It translates to CASQLSGGAKGEQFF. The whole variable domain, filled in from reference TRBV5-1 and TRBJ2-1, reads KAGVTQTPRYLIKTRGQQVTLSCSPISGHRSVSWYQQTPGQGLQFLFEYFSETQRNKGNFPGRFSGRQFSNSRSEMNVSTLELGDSALYLCASQLSGGAKGEQFFGPGTRLTVL.

The rearrangement links TRBV6-4 to TRBJ2-1; 7 positions match TRBD1. The CDR3 has 15 residues. Germline lookup yields CDR1 MRHNA and CDR2 SNTAGT. The V gene end was trimmed by 3 bases and the J gene end by 6 bases; junction bases not matched to a gene: 8. The CDR3 loop reads CASSEAGGTGNEQFF. Written as DNA, the CDR3 is TGTGCCAGCAGTGAGGCAGGGGGTACCGGCAATGAGCAGTTCTTC.

This chain connects TRBV7-2 to TRBJ2-7; 9 bases line up with TRBD1. This CDR3 has 14 amino acids. J was trimmed by 3 bases and V by 7 bases; bases with no gene match: 7. Per the germline V gene, CDR1 is SGHTA and CDR2 is FQGNSA. The CDR3: CASNARQGGYEQYF. Here the CDR3 DNA reads TGTGCCAGCAATGCCCGACAGGGGGGCTACGAGCAGTACTTC.

The genes are TRBV4-2 and TRBJ2-5, with D unclear. V gave up 0 bases and J gave up 11 bases, with 25 bases separating them. Germline CDR1 is LGHNA and CDR2 is YNFKEQ. This CDR3 has 17 residues. In DNA form, the CDR3 reads TGTGCCAGCAGCCAAGATTCCGCCCAGTTCTCCTACAATGAGCAGTACTTC. Translated: CASSQDSAQFSYNEQYF.

This clonotype was observed many times. The chain uses TRBV6-5 and TRBJ2-7; TRBD1 agrees at 7 bases. With 7 bases clipped from V and 6 bases from J, the junction kept 12 bases outside the gene matches. This CDR3 comprises 14 residues. Germline-derived CDR1 and CDR2 are MNHEY and SVGAGI. Here the CDR3 reads CASKGTAPGGEQYF. As DNA, the CDR3 is TGTGCCAGCAAAGGGACAGCCCCTGGCGGCGAGCAGTACTTC.

The CDR3 DNA is TGTGCCAGCAGCGCGACCCGGGGGCCTTATTTCACGGATACGCAGTATTTT. It encodes CASSATRGPYFTDTQYF. This chain joins TRBV7-2 and TRBJ2-3, with D perhaps matching TRBD1 or TRBD2 (6 bases each). Trimming pared 5 bases from V and 6 bases from J, leaving 24 bases between. Germline CDR1 and CDR2: SGHTA and FQGNSA. There are 17 residues in the CDR3.

CDR3 sequence (DNA): TGCGCCAGCAGCCATTTTCCGGGACAGGGGGACGGGCAGTACTTC. It codes for CASSHFPGQGDGQYF. V and J are TRBV4-1 and TRBJ2-5, with 11 positions matching TRBD1. The germline V gene has CDR1 MGHRA and CDR2 YSYEKL. Germline trimming cut 3 bases from V and 11 bases from J; bases unmatched to any gene: 11. The CDR3 loop spans 15 amino acids.

The CDR3 reads CSAAPPGQGYNEQFF. CDR3 bases: TGCAGTGCGGCACCTCCGGGACAGGGGTACAATGAGCAGTTCTTC. The V call is TRBV20-1, the J call TRBJ2-1; 10 nucleotides line up with TRBD1. Losses at the gene ends were 6 bases for V and 4 bases for J; bases not matched to a gene: 9. The germline V gene has CDR1 DFQATT and CDR2 SNEGSKA (reference sequence). The CDR3 is 15 residues long.

As to this clonotype: One end of the junction does not line up with germline, which may come from a read error. This chain links TRBV4-2 with TRBJ2-1; 10 bases map to TRBD2. Germline CDR1 and CDR2: LGHNA and YNFKEQ. This CDR3 spans 16 amino acids. The DNA for the CDR3 is TGTGCCAGTAGCCAATTTGGAGCGGGGGGGGTGAATGAGCAGTTCTTC. Translated, it gives CASSQFGAGGVNEQFF.

Concerning this clonotype: Being one base from a much bigger clone, this may be a read error. J is TRBJ2-5 and V is TRBV29-1; 8 nucleotides align to TRBD2. The DNA end favors TRBJ2-1, so the J call may be wrong. This CDR3 has 14 residues. In germline, CDR1 is SQVTM, CDR2 ANQGSEA. The CDR3 loop reads CSVGRGGIQETQFF. For the CDR3, the DNA is TGCAGCGTTGGGCGCGGGGGGATCCAAGAGACCCAGTTCTTC.

This clonotype was seen more than once but under ten times. The chain uses TRBV12-3 or TRBV12-4 and TRBJ2-2; tentative D call: TRBD2 (5 bases). This CDR3 region has 14 residues. V dropped 6 bases and J dropped 4 bases, with 12 bases sitting between them. The CDR3 DNA follows: TGTGCCAGCAGACTAATAGGGAGCACCGGGGAGCTGTTTTTT. Translated, it gives CASRLIGSTGELFF.

This clonotype was seen ten or more times. The chain has TRBV7-3 and TRBJ2-7; 8 bases match TRBD1. Germline V gives CDR1 SGHTA, CDR2 FQGTGA. This CDR3 comprises 15 residues. Trimming at V came to 2 bases and at J to 2 bases, leaving 5 bases not matched to a gene. CDR3 coding DNA: TGTGCCAGCAGCTTAGGGCGACAGGGGCCCTACGAGCAGTACTTC. It specifies CASSLGRQGPYEQYF.

J is TRBJ1-5 and V is TRBV7-2; D is uncertain. The CDR3 runs 13 residues. Trimming left V 5 bases short and J 6 bases short, with 11 bases between. Per germline, CDR1 SGHTA and CDR2 FQGNSA. For the CDR3, the DNA is TGTGCCAGCAGCCTAGTTCCCATTCAGCCCCAGCATTTT. It codes for CASSLVPIQPQHF.

This clonotype was detected many times. The chain carries TRBV5-1 and TRBJ2-5; D possibly corresponds to TRBD2 (7 bases). This CDR3 has 16 residues. Trimming removed 2 bases from V and 2 bases from J, with 16 bases in between. Germline loops: CDR1 SGHRS, CDR2 YFSETQ. CDR3 DNA sequence: TGCGCCAGCAGCTTTGTTGGGGGGGCCCAACAAGAGACCCAGTACTTC. Its protein product is CASSFVGGAQQETQYF.

The chain couples TRBV9 to TRBJ2-3; 8 bases agree with TRBD2. Germline lookup yields CDR1 SGDLS and CDR2 YYNGEE. J lost 1 base, V lost 3 bases, and 13 bases had no gene match. The CDR3 consists of 18 residues. The CDR3 loop reads CASSEAPGGPGGTDTQYF. In DNA form, the CDR3 reads TGTGCCAGCAGCGAGGCCCCGGGGGGGCCGGGGGGCACAGATACGCAGTATTTT.

The V and J genes are TRBV5-1 and TRBJ1-2; 8 nucleotides match TRBD1. V shed 6 bases and J 5 bases; nucleotides not matched to a gene: 12. Germline CDR1 and CDR2: SGHRS and YFSETQ. The CDR3 is made up of 15 amino acids. CDR3 protein: CASTLLGDRSYGYTF. Written as DNA, the CDR3 is TGCGCCAGCACCCTGCTTGGGGACAGGAGTTATGGCTACACCTTC. Drawing the rest from reference TRBV5-1 and TRBJ1-2, the complete variable domain is KAGVTQTPRYLIKTRGQQVTLSCSPISGHRSVSWYQQTPGQGLQFLFEYFSETQRNKGNFPGRFSGRQFSNSRSEMNVSTLELGDSALYLCASTLLGDRSYGYTFGSGTRLTVV.

The gene calls are TRBV20-1 and TRBJ2-1; 8 bases are a match to TRBD1. Looked up from germline, CDR1 is DFQATT and CDR2 is SNEGSKA (reference sequence). This CDR3 is built from 14 residues. J was trimmed by 4 bases and V by 6 bases; bases with no gene match: 8. CDR3 residues: CSATGTGKYNEQFF. CDR3 sequence (DNA): TGCAGTGCCACCGGGACAGGCAAATACAATGAGCAGTTCTTC.

The chain has TRBV7-2 and TRBJ2-5; D may be TRBD1 or TRBD2 (5 bases each). The CDR3 contains 15 residues. Trimming pared 6 bases from V and 7 bases from J, leaving 21 bases between. Germline V gene lookup returns CDR1 SGHTA and CDR2 FQGNSA. The CDR3 nucleotides read TGTGCCAGCAGACTTCGAATCGGGGAGAGGGGGACCCAGTACTTC. Protein: CASRLRIGERGTQYF.

The chain recombines TRBV20-1 with TRBJ1-1, with a possible D match to TRBD1 (5 bases). From germline, CDR1 is DFQATT and CDR2 SNEGSKA (reference sequence). The CDR3 contains 14 residues. Between the trimmed V and J ends, which lost 4 bases and 4 bases, there was a span of 16 bases. The CDR3 region has the DNA TGCAGTGCTAAAAAGGGGAATCTGATCACTGAAGCTTTCTTT. It codes for CSAKKGNLITEAFF.